This T cell receptor beta chain was sequenced during a study of long-term antiretroviral therapy in people with HIV. Study findings and constraints: HIV repertoires showed narrower CDR3 length ranges than controls.

Researchers ran immunoSEQ v3.0 at survey level. Assay: immunoSEQ multiplex PCR; the TCRdb copy retains only in-frame clones and omits some. Among over 25,000 clones, roughly 97% were seen once, and the ten largest hold under 2.5%. The V gene lost 4 bases and the J gene lost 5 bases, with 14 bases spanning the gap. CDR1 and CDR2 (germline): SQVTM, ANQGSEA. The length of the CDR3 is 14 residues. Note on this clone: Its target is not known.

V is TRBV29-1 and J is TRBJ1-4; D not certain. The sequence was obtained from a young man with HIV. This sample comprised unsorted PBMCs, obtained 7.6 years after starting antiretroviral therapy. The DNA for the CDR3 is TGCAGCGTTGGGGGAGGGAAGGGAAATGAAAAACTGTTTTTT. Protein product: CSVGGGKGNEKLFF.